Listed here is a single TCR beta chain. This clonotype occurred a few times. Its target antigen remains unknown. No base-level quality is on record; no much larger clone is a single base apart. The record originates from a study of molecular identifiers for immune sequencing clone quantification listed by TCRdb under 2018. About the investigation overall: For a replicate experiment, RNA from around 20,000 or 100,000 naive CD8 T cells was divided into five aliquots, of which four were sequenced. This methods study used CD8 T cells to benchmark TCR RNA copy counting and molecular-identifier clustering-based TCR repertoire sequencing (MIDCIRS).

Library preparation employed PCR. Sequencing relied on a NextSeq 500. Preparation of bulk TCR libraries followed a previously described approach, with the TCR primers listed in Table S5. Purification of total RNA was performed with the Qiagen AllPrep DNA/RNA kit. Before analysis, reads from multiple sequencing runs of one library were combined. The study's processing was this. Reads were retained only if an exact TCR constant sequence was present, and the retained reads were trimmed to 150 nt and grouped according to their 12-nt molecular barcodes. Reads in each barcode group were sub-clustered using a 15% Levenshtein threshold, and a quality-weighted consensus sequence was built for each RNA molecule. Non-functional sequences were excluded, and lower-count sequences lying one edit away from another sequence were also excluded. Based on fitting two negative binomial distributions, any barcode sub-cluster with under 20% of the maximum read count was discarded. TCRdb cleaned the public reads at Q25 with fastp, built clones with MiXCR and kept in-frame beta chains. Duplicate CDR3 protein sequences are folded into a single record with the most common DNA and genes. TCRdb, rather than the study authors, made the V and J calls. For this sample there are a few hundred thousand distinct CDR3 sequences; roughly a quarter appear just once. The top ten constitute 0.7% to 0.95% of the sample.

Libraries of naive CD8 T cells were generated from roughly 20,000 to 1,000,000 sorted cells, with 10%, 30% or 50% of the purified RNA used. Naive CD8 T cells, defined as CD8+CD4-CCR7+CD45RA+, were FACS-sorted into RLT Plus buffer on a BD FACSAria II. To test detection sensitivity, Jurkat RNA equivalent to more than 9 TCR copies was spiked into samples of about 18,000-1,000,000 naive CD8 T cells. Enrichment of CD8 T cells was done with RosetteSep CD8+ T Cell Enrichment Cocktail plus Ficoll-Paque, and ACK red cell lysis came afterward. What the research found in general, with its limitations: Naive libraries contained spiked-in Jurkat TCR RNA (10 copies' worth), which is not part of the donor repertoire. The sizes of highly expanded clones could end up underestimated when identical TCR molecules share a barcode. Spiked-in Jurkat TCR RNA equal to a single cell's worth was reported to be detectable even within one million naive CD8 T cells. In CMV-specific effector cells, clones with more than 20 RNA copies accounted for over 98% of molecules, whereas in naive cells such clones accounted for under 1%. Without barcode sub-clustering, chimeric consensus sequences inflated TCR diversity; chimeras reached as high as 47%. Modeling gave around 3.3 recovered TCR RNA copies per cell versus approximately 11 by digital PCR, implying about 30% capture efficiency.

Including the terminal cysteine and phenylalanine, the CDR3 comprises 16 residues. The DNA shown is the 48-base CDR3, in frame from base 1. CDR1 is given as MDHEN and CDR2 as SYDVKM, both from the germline V gene. V is trimmed back by 5 bases and J by 4 bases, and the junction contains 12 bases that no gene match accounts for. The rearrangement joined TRBV28 to TRBJ2-7, with 9 bases matching TRBD1. Sequencing used naive CD8+ T cells from blood, with Jurkat cell RNA spiked in. Per the publication, the cell subset or site label means: FACS-sorted CD8+CD4-CCR7+CD45RA+ naive T cells. This clonotype originated in a human donor in good health. Some libraries in this study had Jurkat cell RNA spiked in. CDR3 reads: CASSPTQGTGKYEQYF. The DNA sequence is TGTGCCAGCAGTCCGACCCAGGGGACAGGGAAGTACGAGCAGTACTTC.